This entry describes one T cell receptor (beta chain). Data came from immunoSEQ multiplex PCR; TCRdb stores just in-frame clones and leaves some out. The sample consists of 350,000 to 500,000 clones, over 75% of them appearing once. Deletions cut 4 bases from V and 2 bases from J, with 21 bases between. Germline V gene sequence: CDR1 MDHEN, CDR2 SYDVKM. CDR3 length equals 18 residues. The sample comes from a study of blood T cell repertoires in COVID-19. The receptor was derived from a woman between 18 and 30 years old who had been exposed to COVID-19. This chain uses TRBV28 with TRBJ1-5; D remains unclear. Sequencing was carried out using PBMCs or T cells enriched from blood (not recorded which). DNA of the CDR3: TGTGCCAGCAGTTCCACTAAGTCCTACCTTCAAGGCAATCAGCCCCAGCATTTT. Protein product: CASSSTKSYLQGNQPQHF.